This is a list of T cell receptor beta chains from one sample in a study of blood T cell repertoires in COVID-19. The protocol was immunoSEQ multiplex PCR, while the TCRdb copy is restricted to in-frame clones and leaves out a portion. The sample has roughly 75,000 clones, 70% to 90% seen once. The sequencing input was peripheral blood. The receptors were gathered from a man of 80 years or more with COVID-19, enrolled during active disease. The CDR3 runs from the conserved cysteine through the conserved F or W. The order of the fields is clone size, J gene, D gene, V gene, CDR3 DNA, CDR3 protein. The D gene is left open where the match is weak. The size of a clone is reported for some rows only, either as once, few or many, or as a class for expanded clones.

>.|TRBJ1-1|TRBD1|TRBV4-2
TGTGCCAGCAGCCGGGGGGGACAGGGAAACACTGAAGCTTTCTTT
CASSRGGQGNTEAFF
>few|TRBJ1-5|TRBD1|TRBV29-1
TGCAGCGTTTCAACAGGGGGCCGCCAGCCCCAGCATTTT
CSVSTGGRQPQHF
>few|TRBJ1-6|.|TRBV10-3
TGTGCCATCAGGAGCTCCTATAATTCACCCCTCCACTTT
CAIRSSYNSPLHF
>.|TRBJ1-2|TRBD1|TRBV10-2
TGCGCCAGCAGACGGGGCGGGACAGGGGCATATGGCTACACCTTC
CASRRGGTGAYGYTF
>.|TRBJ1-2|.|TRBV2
TGTGCCAGCAGTCCTTCCCCGGACTATGGCTACACCTTC
CASSPSPDYGYTF
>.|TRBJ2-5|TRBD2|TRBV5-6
TGTGCCAGCAGCCCGGACGCGGGGGGGTCCCAAGAGACCCAGTACTTC
CASSPDAGGSQETQYF
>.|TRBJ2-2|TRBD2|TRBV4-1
TGCGCCAGCAGCCACGATCGGGGGGGCGGGGAGCTGTTTTTT
CASSHDRGGGELFF
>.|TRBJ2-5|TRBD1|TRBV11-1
TGTGCCAGCAGAATGAACAGGGGCCAAGAGACCCAGTACTTC
CASRMNRGQETQYF
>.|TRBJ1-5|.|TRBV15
TGTGCCACCAGCAGAGCCAGGGATGGGCCCCAGCATTTT
CATSRARDGPQHF
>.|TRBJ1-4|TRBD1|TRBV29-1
TGCAGCGTCAGACAGGGCAATGAAAAACTGTTTTTT
CSVRQGNEKLFF
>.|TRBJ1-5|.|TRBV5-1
TGCGCCAGCAGCTTGTCAGGCCAAAACAGGGATCCGAATCAGCCCCAGCATTTT
CASSLSGQNRDPNQPQHF
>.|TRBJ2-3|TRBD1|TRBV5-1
TGCGCCAGCAGATTGACAGGGGCGAGCACAGATACGCAGTATTTT
CASRLTGASTDTQYF
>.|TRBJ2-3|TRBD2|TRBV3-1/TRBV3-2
TGTGCCAGCAGCCATGCGTGGGGCGGGGGGACAGATACGCAGTATTTT
CASSHAWGGGTDTQYF
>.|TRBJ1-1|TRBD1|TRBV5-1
TGCGCCAGCAGCCGGGCCTCAGGGGGGAACACTGAAGCTTTCTTT
CASSRASGGNTEAFF
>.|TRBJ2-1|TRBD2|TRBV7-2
TGTGCCAGCAGCTGGACTAGCGGTGACAATGAGCAGTTCTTC
CASSWTSGDNEQFF
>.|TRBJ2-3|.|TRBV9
TGTGCCAGCAGCGTAGCAAGGACACCTGGGGATACGCAGTATTTT
CASSVARTPGDTQYF
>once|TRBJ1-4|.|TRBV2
TGTGCCAGCAGGGCCGGTACCGCGGTTGAAAAACTGTTTTTT
CASRAGTAVEKLFF
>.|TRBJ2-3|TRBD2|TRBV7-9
TGTGCCAGCAGCTTACTAGCGGGGGGGCTCACAGATACGCAGTATTTT
CASSLLAGGLTDTQYF
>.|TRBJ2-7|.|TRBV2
TGTGCCAGCAGATGGCAGGGGCAGGGGATCTACGAGCAGTACTTC
CASRWQGQGIYEQYF
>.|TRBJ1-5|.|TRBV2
TGTGCCAGCAGTGCGACAGGTTATCAGCCCCAGCATTTT
CASSATGYQPQHF
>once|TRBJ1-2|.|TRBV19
TGTGCCAGTAGACTGAGGGCCACCCCTAACTATGGCTACACCTTC
CASRLRATPNYGYTF
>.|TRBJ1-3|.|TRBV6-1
TGTGCCAGCAGTGAACAGAGGTCTGGAAACACCATATATTTT
CASSEQRSGNTIYF
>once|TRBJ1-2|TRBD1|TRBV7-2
TGTGCCAGCAGCTCTTGGGACAGCCAGGAAGTGGGCTACACCTTC
CASSSWDSQEVGYTF
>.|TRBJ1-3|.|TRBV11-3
TGTGCCAGCAGCTTAGGGGGAGTCTCTGGAAACACCATATATTTT
CASSLGGVSGNTIYF
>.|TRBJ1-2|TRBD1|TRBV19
TGTGCCAGTAGTAATCAGGGGGCTATTAACTATGGCTACACCTTC
CASSNQGAINYGYTF
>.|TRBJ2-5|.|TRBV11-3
TGTGCCAGCAGCTTGGAGGGGACAGAAAAAGAGACCCAGTACTTC
CASSLEGTEKETQYF
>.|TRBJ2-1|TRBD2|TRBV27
TGTGCCGCCGGTTGGGGACTAGCGGTATACAATGAGCAGTTCTTC
CAAGWGLAVYNEQFF
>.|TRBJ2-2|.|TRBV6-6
TGTGCCAGCAACCCACCGGGACTCAACACCGGGGAGCTGTTTTTT
CASNPPGLNTGELFF
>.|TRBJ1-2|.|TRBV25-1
TGTGCCAGCAGTGATCTAAATCCCAGGGTGGCGAACTATGGCTACACCTTC
CASSDLNPRVANYGYTF
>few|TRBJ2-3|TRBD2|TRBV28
TGTGCCAGCAGTTTATATAGCGGGGGGGCGACAGATACGCAGTATTTT
CASSLYSGGATDTQYF
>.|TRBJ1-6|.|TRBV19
TGTGCCAGTAGTCCCTCGAGGCAGGGCGAATCACCCCTCCACTTT
CASSPSRQGESPLHF
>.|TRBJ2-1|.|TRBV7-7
TGTGCCAGCAGCTTAGCATGGGGCACCTACAATGAGCAGTTCTTC
CASSLAWGTYNEQFF
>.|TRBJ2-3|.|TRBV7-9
TGTGCCAGCAGCTTACGAGCGGGTTTTGCAGATACGCAGTATTTT
CASSLRAGFADTQYF
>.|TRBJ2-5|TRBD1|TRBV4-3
TGCGCCAGCAGCCCGGGGACAGCTGATGAGACCCAGTACTTC
CASSPGTADETQYF
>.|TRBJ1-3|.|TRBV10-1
TGCGCCAGCAGTGAGTCGGCAGGGGCTGGAAACACCATATATTTT
CASSESAGAGNTIYF
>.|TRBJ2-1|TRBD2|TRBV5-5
TGTGCCAGCAGCTATCTAGCGGGGGAGCCCCACGGGCAGTTCTTC
CASSYLAGEPHGQFF
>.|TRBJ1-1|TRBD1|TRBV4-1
TGCGCCAGCAGCCAACCAAGGGGAGATTGGACAGGGGCGAACACTGAAGCTTTCTTT
CASSQPRGDWTGANTEAFF
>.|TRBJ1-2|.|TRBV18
TGTGCCAGCTCACCTTCGGACTATGGCTACACCTTC
CASSPSDYGYTF
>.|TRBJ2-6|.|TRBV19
TGTGCCAGTAGTTCCCAAGGGGAAGGCAGGAAGGCTGGGGCCAACGTCCTGACTTTC
CASSSQGEGRKAGANVLTF
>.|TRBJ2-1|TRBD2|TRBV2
TGTGCCAGCAGTGGTGGGCGGGGGGACTACTACAATGAGCAGTTCTTC
CASSGGRGDYYNEQFF
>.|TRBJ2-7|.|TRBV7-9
TGTGCCTCAGGGGAGCCTACCAACGAGCAGTACTTC
CASGEPTNEQYF
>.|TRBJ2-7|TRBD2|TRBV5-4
TGTGCCAGCAGCTTGGAATGGGGGGGAGAAGGGCAGTACTTC
CASSLEWGGEGQYF
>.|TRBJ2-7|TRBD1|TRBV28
TGTGCCAGCACCACCATAAAGACAGGGGGCAGATACGAGCAGTACTTC
CASTTIKTGGRYEQYF
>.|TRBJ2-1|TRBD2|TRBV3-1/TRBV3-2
TGTGCCAGCAGCCACCTCGGAGCGAGCGGGGGCAATGAGCAGTTCTTC
CASSHLGASGGNEQFF
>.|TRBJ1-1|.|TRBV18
TGTGCCAGCTCACCCGGGGGTCATGAAGCTTTCTTT
CASSPGGHEAFF